This T cell receptor beta chain came from a study of radiotherapy plus CTLA-4 blockade in lung cancer. Study information: Objective responses were seen in about a sixth of patients, disease control in around 31%.

Focal radiation plus CTLA-4 blockade with ipilimumab was given to patients with chemo-refractory metastatic non-small-cell lung cancer. Whole-study findings and limits: Interferon-beta and early blood T cell clone dynamics reportedly predicted response best. After treatment with radiotherapy plus ipilimumab, TCR clones that came from the tumor expanded in blood.

About this clone itself: Its matching antigen is unknown.

Profiled with immunoSEQ multiplex PCR; TCRdb holds only in-frame clones, not every one. The sample gives more than 30,000 clones, approximately 80% of which show up once; approximately 25% is in the top ten. CDR3 length: 13 residues. The germline V and J ends were trimmed by 5 bases and 2 bases, with 9 bases remaining between them. CDR1 is SGHTA, CDR2 FQGNSA, per germline. The input for sequencing was peripheral blood, taken from a patient treated with radiotherapy plus ipilimumab. This chain uses TRBV7-2 with TRBJ2-5; D possibly corresponds to TRBD1 (5 bases). The receptor's source is a human donor with non-small cell lung cancer that progressed on radiotherapy plus ipilimumab. CDR3 in amino acids: CASSVRVQETQYF. The CDR3 coding sequence is TGTGCCAGCAGCGTCAGGGTTCAAGAGACCCAGTACTTC.